Listed below are T cell receptor beta chains from one sample, sequenced in a study of cytomegalovirus exposure and HLA in healthy donors. Clones were read by immunoSEQ multiplex PCR, and TCRdb kept only the in-frame ones, dropping some. The repertoire includes around 350,000 clones, roughly 90% of them detected once, and roughly 0.82% sits in the top ten. The specimen was PBMCs. The source is a woman between 18 and 30 years old in good health and CMV-seronegative. Each CDR3 is given with its conserved first and last residue. The order of the fields is V gene, CDR3 length, D gene, clone size, J gene, CDR3 protein, CDR3 DNA. The D gene is left open where the match is weak. Size is stated for part of the rows, as once, few or many counts, or as a class when the clone is expanded.

v_call: TRBV6-1; cdr3_length: 15; d_call: TRBD2; clone_size: once; j_call: TRBJ2-5; cdr3_aa: CASSESAGGSKTQYF; cdr3_nt: TGTGCCAGCAGTGAGTCAGCGGGAGGGTCGAAGACCCAGTACTTC
v_call: TRBV19; cdr3_length: 13; d_call: NA; clone_size: NA; j_call: TRBJ2-5; cdr3_aa: CASSEGAEETQYF; cdr3_nt: TGTGCCAGTAGTGAGGGAGCTGAGGAGACCCAGTACTTC
v_call: TRBV28; cdr3_length: 15; d_call: TRBD1; clone_size: NA; j_call: TRBJ1-4; cdr3_aa: CASSDRAAANEKLFF; cdr3_nt: TGTGCCAGCAGTGACAGGGCCGCAGCTAATGAAAAACTGTTTTTT
v_call: TRBV2; cdr3_length: 14; d_call: TRBD1; clone_size: few; j_call: TRBJ1-1; cdr3_aa: CASSRQGGNTEAFF; cdr3_nt: TGTGCCAGCAGCCGACAGGGGGGGAACACTGAAGCTTTCTTT
v_call: TRBV5-1; cdr3_length: 13; d_call: TRBD1; clone_size: few; j_call: TRBJ1-2; cdr3_aa: CASSLGTGAGYTF; cdr3_nt: TGCGCCAGCAGCCTTGGGACAGGGGCTGGCTACACCTTC
v_call: TRBV4-1; cdr3_length: 17; d_call: NA; clone_size: NA; j_call: TRBJ1-6; cdr3_aa: CASSQGRGSTLNSPLHF; cdr3_nt: TGCGCCAGCAGCCAAGGCCGAGGGTCGACCCTGAATTCACCCCTCCACTTT
v_call: TRBV9; cdr3_length: 14; d_call: NA; clone_size: NA; j_call: TRBJ2-2; cdr3_aa: CASSVVPVTGELFF; cdr3_nt: TGTGCCAGCAGCGTAGTCCCGGTCACCGGGGAGCTGTTTTTT
v_call: TRBV4-1; cdr3_length: 16; d_call: NA; clone_size: NA; j_call: TRBJ2-7; cdr3_aa: CASSQTIAGLGYEQYF; cdr3_nt: TGCGCCAGCAGCCAAACCATCGCGGGCCTGGGATACGAGCAGTACTTC
v_call: TRBV2; cdr3_length: 12; d_call: NA; clone_size: NA; j_call: TRBJ2-1; cdr3_aa: CASSPVPGEQFF; cdr3_nt: TGTGCCAGCAGTCCAGTCCCGGGGGAGCAGTTCTTC
v_call: TRBV27; cdr3_length: 17; d_call: TRBD1; clone_size: NA; j_call: TRBJ2-7; cdr3_aa: CASSRIWTGGGFYEQYF; cdr3_nt: TGTGCCAGCAGTCGCATATGGACAGGGGGCGGATTCTACGAGCAGTACTTC
v_call: TRBV27; cdr3_length: 18; d_call: TRBD1; clone_size: NA; j_call: TRBJ2-3; cdr3_aa: CASSPLQTGKPSTDTQYF; cdr3_nt: TGTGCCAGCAGTCCTCTCCAGACAGGGAAACCTAGCACAGATACGCAGTATTTT
v_call: TRBV5-1; cdr3_length: 14; d_call: NA; clone_size: NA; j_call: TRBJ1-4; cdr3_aa: CASSSGTLGEKLFF; cdr3_nt: TGCGCCAGCAGTTCCGGGACACTGGGCGAAAAACTGTTTTTT
v_call: TRBV6-1; cdr3_length: 15; d_call: NA; clone_size: NA; j_call: TRBJ1-5; cdr3_aa: CASRVSLRSSQPQHF; cdr3_nt: TGTGCCAGCAGGGTTAGTCTCCGGAGTAGTCAGCCCCAGCATTTT
v_call: TRBV13; cdr3_length: 15; d_call: TRBD2; clone_size: NA; j_call: TRBJ2-1; cdr3_aa: CASSFGIAGEDEQFF; cdr3_nt: TGTGCCAGCAGTTTCGGGATAGCGGGAGAAGATGAGCAGTTCTTC
v_call: TRBV2; cdr3_length: 14; d_call: NA; clone_size: NA; j_call: TRBJ1-1; cdr3_aa: CASRPPGVGTEAFF; cdr3_nt: TGTGCCAGCAGGCCGCCGGGGGTGGGCACTGAAGCTTTCTTT
v_call: TRBV2; cdr3_length: 14; d_call: NA; clone_size: NA; j_call: TRBJ1-5; cdr3_aa: CASSGGREGQPQHF; cdr3_nt: TGTGCCAGCAGTGGGGGCAGGGAAGGCCAGCCCCAGCATTTT
v_call: TRBV30; cdr3_length: 13; d_call: NA; clone_size: NA; j_call: TRBJ2-7; cdr3_aa: CAWSQRTAYEQYF; cdr3_nt: TGTGCCTGGAGTCAACGGACAGCCTACGAGCAGTACTTC
v_call: TRBV6-6; cdr3_length: 16; d_call: TRBD1; clone_size: NA; j_call: TRBJ2-1; cdr3_aa: CASSPPAARTGNEQFF; cdr3_nt: TGTGCCAGCAGTCCTCCGGCGGCGAGGACAGGGAATGAGCAGTTCTTC
v_call: TRBV25-1; cdr3_length: 13; d_call: NA; clone_size: NA; j_call: TRBJ1-1; cdr3_aa: CASSTYYNTEAFF; cdr3_nt: TGTGCCAGCAGTACTTATTATAACACTGAAGCTTTCTTT
v_call: TRBV27; cdr3_length: 15; d_call: TRBD1; clone_size: NA; j_call: TRBJ1-5; cdr3_aa: CASRSHTGGVQPQHF; cdr3_nt: TGTGCCAGCAGAAGTCATACAGGGGGGGTTCAGCCCCAGCATTTT
v_call: TRBV2; cdr3_length: 16; d_call: NA; clone_size: NA; j_call: TRBJ1-4; cdr3_aa: CASSAQGVYLPEKLFF; cdr3_nt: TGTGCCAGCAGTGCACAAGGGGTTTACCTACCTGAAAAACTGTTTTTT
v_call: TRBV25-1; cdr3_length: 14; d_call: TRBD2; clone_size: NA; j_call: TRBJ2-3; cdr3_aa: CASSPSGGTDTQYF; cdr3_nt: TGTGCCAGCAGCCCTAGCGGGGGGACAGATACGCAGTATTTT
v_call: TRBV19; cdr3_length: 14; d_call: TRBD1; clone_size: NA; j_call: TRBJ1-1; cdr3_aa: CATVTGELNTEAFF; cdr3_nt: TGTGCGACAGTGACAGGGGAACTCAACACTGAAGCTTTCTTT
v_call: TRBV7-8; cdr3_length: 14; d_call: NA; clone_size: once; j_call: TRBJ2-3; cdr3_aa: CASSLVGGTDTQYF; cdr3_nt: TGTGCCAGCAGCTTAGTAGGGGGCACAGATACGCAGTATTTT
v_call: TRBV14; cdr3_length: 15; d_call: TRBD1; clone_size: NA; j_call: TRBJ2-5; cdr3_aa: CASSQGTGGFETQYF; cdr3_nt: TGTGCCAGCAGCCAAGGGACAGGGGGCTTCGAGACCCAGTACTTC
v_call: TRBV28; cdr3_length: 14; d_call: NA; clone_size: NA; j_call: TRBJ2-2; cdr3_aa: CASRDYRDTGELFF; cdr3_nt: TGTGCCAGCAGGGACTACCGCGACACCGGGGAGCTGTTTTTT
v_call: TRBV5-1; cdr3_length: 16; d_call: TRBD1; clone_size: NA; j_call: TRBJ1-1; cdr3_aa: CASSWAGQEGNTEAFF; cdr3_nt: TGCGCCAGCAGTTGGGCGGGACAGGAGGGGAACACTGAAGCTTTCTTT
v_call: TRBV20-1; cdr3_length: 11; d_call: NA; clone_size: NA; j_call: TRBJ1-1; cdr3_aa: CSAIGGGPAFF; cdr3_nt: TGCAGTGCCATAGGGGGTGGTCCAGCTTTCTTT
v_call: TRBV30; cdr3_length: 13; d_call: NA; clone_size: NA; j_call: TRBJ1-5; cdr3_aa: CAWSVAENQPQHF; cdr3_nt: TGTGCCTGGAGTGTGGCAGAAAATCAGCCCCAGCATTTT
v_call: TRBV7-9; cdr3_length: 12; d_call: NA; clone_size: NA; j_call: TRBJ1-2; cdr3_aa: CASRGRRGGYTF; cdr3_nt: TGTGCCAGCCGCGGGCGGAGGGGTGGCTACACCTTC
v_call: TRBV5-1; cdr3_length: 14; d_call: NA; clone_size: NA; j_call: TRBJ2-7; cdr3_aa: CASSLTGNLNEQYF; cdr3_nt: TGCGCCAGCAGCTTAACAGGGAACCTAAACGAGCAGTACTTC
v_call: TRBV25-1; cdr3_length: 13; d_call: NA; clone_size: NA; j_call: TRBJ1-2; cdr3_aa: CASSGTPGGGYTF; cdr3_nt: TGTGCCAGCAGTGGGACCCCGGGAGGGGGCTACACCTTC
v_call: TRBV19; cdr3_length: 11; d_call: NA; clone_size: NA; j_call: TRBJ2-1; cdr3_aa: CASSPGDFMVF; cdr3_nt: TGTGCCAGTAGTCCTGGGGACTTCATGGTCTTC
v_call: TRBV11-2; cdr3_length: 17; d_call: TRBD1; clone_size: NA; j_call: TRBJ2-6; cdr3_aa: CASSIRQGPAGANVLTF; cdr3_nt: TGTGCCAGCAGCATCAGACAGGGGCCAGCTGGGGCCAACGTCCTGACTTTC
v_call: TRBV9; cdr3_length: 16; d_call: TRBD2; clone_size: NA; j_call: TRBJ2-5; cdr3_aa: CASSVATSGTQETQYF; cdr3_nt: TGTGCCAGCAGCGTAGCTACTAGCGGGACCCAAGAGACCCAGTACTTC
v_call: TRBV11-2; cdr3_length: 16; d_call: TRBD2; clone_size: few; j_call: TRBJ2-3; cdr3_aa: CASSLYGGGAAKLQYF; cdr3_nt: TGTGCCAGCAGCTTATACGGGGGGGGCGCGGCTAAACTGCAGTATTTT
v_call: TRBV5-1; cdr3_length: 15; d_call: TRBD1; clone_size: once; j_call: TRBJ2-7; cdr3_aa: CASGTGQGVLGEQYF; cdr3_nt: TGCGCCAGCGGAACAGGACAGGGGGTTTTGGGCGAGCAGTACTTC
v_call: TRBV29-1; cdr3_length: 13; d_call: TRBD2; clone_size: NA; j_call: TRBJ2-1; cdr3_aa: CSGQLAELNEQFF; cdr3_nt: TGCAGCGGACAACTAGCGGAATTAAATGAGCAGTTCTTC
v_call: TRBV27; cdr3_length: 18; d_call: TRBD1; clone_size: NA; j_call: TRBJ1-1; cdr3_aa: CASSIHRNRGRGDTEAFF; cdr3_nt: TGTGCCAGCAGCATTCATCGTAACAGGGGGCGCGGGGACACTGAAGCTTTCTTT
v_call: TRBV30; cdr3_length: 14; d_call: NA; clone_size: NA; j_call: TRBJ1-4; cdr3_aa: CAWSLGVLREKLFF; cdr3_nt: TGTGCCTGGAGTTTAGGGGTGTTAAGAGAAAAACTGTTTTTT
v_call: TRBV5-6; cdr3_length: 13; d_call: TRBD1; clone_size: NA; j_call: TRBJ2-7; cdr3_aa: CASSLDRGIEQYF; cdr3_nt: TGTGCCAGCAGCTTGGACAGGGGGATCGAGCAGTACTTC
v_call: TRBV28; cdr3_length: 16; d_call: TRBD2; clone_size: NA; j_call: TRBJ2-7; cdr3_aa: CASSYHLGRDLGEQYF; cdr3_nt: TGTGCCAGCAGTTACCACCTCGGGAGGGACTTGGGTGAGCAGTACTTC
v_call: TRBV11-2; cdr3_length: 15; d_call: NA; clone_size: few; j_call: TRBJ1-1; cdr3_aa: CASSSGGQPNTEAFF; cdr3_nt: TGTGCCAGCAGCTCCGGAGGGCAGCCGAACACTGAAGCTTTCTTT
v_call: TRBV19; cdr3_length: 16; d_call: NA; clone_size: NA; j_call: TRBJ1-2; cdr3_aa: CASVGGETALLSRYTF; cdr3_nt: TGTGCCAGTGTGGGGGGTGAGACAGCTCTTCTCTCACGCTACACCTTC
v_call: TRBV7-9; cdr3_length: 17; d_call: NA; clone_size: NA; j_call: TRBJ2-6; cdr3_aa: CASTPPSVASGANVLTF; cdr3_nt: TGTGCCAGCACCCCACCCTCTGTGGCCTCTGGGGCCAACGTCCTGACTTTC